The sequence of this T cell receptor beta chain was determined in a study of cytomegalovirus exposure and HLA in healthy donors. Overall study results and limits: Follow-up analysis found HLA locus-dependent TCR association rates, highest for DRB1 and lowest for HLA-C. Confirmation in vitro established that a few CMV-associated chains were specific for CMV antigens. Among CMV-associated TCR beta chains, most appeared HLA-restricted in a later analysis.

At the time of sampling, donors were nominally healthy, though unrecorded immune exposures were likely. As concerns this clone: The target antigen is unknown.

The study ran its PCR with 60 Vbeta and 13 Jbeta primers. The table came from immunoSEQ multiplex PCR; TCRdb's copy has only in-frame clones and leaves some out. Found here are around 55,000 clones, approximately 71% of them singletons; the top ten hold under 45%. Germline V CDR1 and CDR2: SGHNT, YYREEE (reference sequence). The CDR3 contains 17 residues. The V end lost 4 bases, the J end lost 0 bases, and 17 bases lay between the germline ends. This clonotype was sampled from a man in his forties in good health and CMV-seropositive. The sequencing input was PBMCs. The chain couples TRBV5-4 to TRBJ1-5, with TRBD1 as a possible D gene (6 bases). CDR3 bases: TGTGCCAGCAGCCATATACGACAGGAGGATAGCAATCAGCCCCAGCATTTT. It translates to CASSHIRQEDSNQPQHF. The full variable domain, with the rest looked up from reference TRBV5-4 and TRBJ1-5, is ETGVTQSPTHLIKTRGQQVTLRCSSQSGHNTVSWYQQALGQGPQFIFQYYREEENGRGNFPPRFSGLQFPNYSSELNVNALELDDSALYLCASSHIRQEDSNQPQHFGDGTRLSIL.